This record looks at one T cell receptor (beta chain) sequence and its context. Which antigen it targets is not known. Base qualities are missing; no much larger clone stands one base away. This specimen belongs to a study of blood T cell repertoires in COVID-19 (TCRdb year 2020). Broadly, across the study: Collaborator samples came from the United States, Italy and Spain and covered acute and convalescent phases of COVID-19. The material from the prospective study consisted of cDNA or gDNA derived from T cells, B-cell-depleted T cells, or PBMCs. Deeply sampled blood TCRbeta repertoires from subjects exposed to, actively infected with, or recovered from COVID-19 were included in the dataset. The repertoires were released in a freely available public database meant as a resource for research on the immune response to SARS-CoV-2. The samples were drawn from two sources: the first 160 participants of the ongoing ImmuneRACE study, and approximately 1,300 subjects contributed by 6 global collaborators. A de-identified subject ID, COVID-19 status, age in years and sex were almost always included in the sample metadata. Where available, HLA class I and class II types were taken from metadata supplied by the sample provider and were not determined by assay-based typing.

The CDR3 spans 14 residues, from the cysteine through the phenylalanine. Of all the DNA, just the CDR3 is kept, 42 bases in frame from base 1. V has 4 bases trimmed and J has 9 bases trimmed; junction bases matching no gene number 1. CDR1 SEHNR and CDR2 FQNEAQ are derived from the germline V gene (reference sequence). Whole blood was collected in K2EDTA tubes by collaborating institutions according to the institutions' own protocols. For TCRbeta analysis, collaborator samples were shipped as frozen whole blood, as isolated PBMCs, or as DNA extracted from either sample type. TCRbeta CDR3 regions were amplified from genomic DNA using the immunoSEQ Assay, a bias-controlled multiplex PCR. As for the original processing: Within the assay, amplification of reference gene primers was used to estimate how many nucleated cells each sample contained. To quantify the absolute abundance of each unique TCRbeta CDR3 rearrangement, sequence reads were collapsed and filtered. For each sample, productive Simpson clonality was calculated as the square root of Simpson's diversity index across productive rearrangements. Sourced from immuneACCESS, this table was stored by TCRdb with only in-frame sequences that have V and J called. A share of the clones is absent; for the studies checked, an unresolved V gene accounts for under half, and the remainder has no known explanation. The DNA was the basis for D and trimming; V, J and clone size are from that table. Recorded for this sample are 95,000 to 130,000 clones; less than 90% of them occurred a single time. Approximately 2.3% of the sample is held by the ten biggest clonotypes.

Points the paper makes about the study in general: The quantity of clinical and demographic metadata differed by source and by participant and was supplied without curation.

What was sequenced was peripheral blood. The sequence was collected from a man younger than 40 with acute or convalescent COVID-19. This receptor chain uses TRBV7-9 and TRBJ2-1; 15 middle bases align to TRBD2. The CDR3 reads CASSSGLAGGEQFF. The nucleotides read TGTGCCAGCAGCTCGGGACTAGCGGGGGGTGAGCAGTTCTTC.